Sequencing of this T cell receptor (beta chain) was carried out in a study of blood T cell repertoires in COVID-19. Study details: There were acute and convalescent COVID-19 samples, and they came from the United States, Italy and Spain. Sources were T cells, B-cell-depleted T cells, or PBMCs; the material itself was cDNA or gDNA.

Original handling: Researchers report that nucleated cell counts were estimated from reference gene primer amplification. The data were produced by immunoSEQ multiplex PCR, yet TCRdb's version contains in-frame clones alone and is incomplete. V and J calls plus clone size are reproduced from that table; the DNA served to infer D and trimming. The table shows approximately 240,000 clones, with 87% occurring only once. The sample taken for sequencing was peripheral blood. The origin of this receptor is a woman under 30 who had recovered from COVID-19.

CDR3 sequence reads: CSASIPLGTGREQYF. Here the CDR3 DNA reads TGCAGTGCTAGTATCCCGCTTGGGACAGGGCGCGAGCAGTACTTC. This sequence joins TRBV20-1 and TRBJ2-7; 9 bases match TRBD1. The CDR3 runs to 15 residues. V dropped 3 bases and J dropped 6; count of bases not matched to a gene: 12. CDR1 DFQATT and CDR2 SNEGSKA come from the germline V gene (reference sequence).